These T cell receptor beta chains were read from a single sample in a study of OX40 agonist ivuxolimab in advanced cancers. The method was immunoSEQ multiplex PCR; TCRdb's version includes in-frame clones alone and lacks a portion of them. This table has around 19,000 clones, around 67% appearing once. The sequenced sample was CD4+ or CD8+ T cells sorted from blood, obtained in a trial of the OX40 agonist ivuxolimab. The receptors here all came from an adult with an advanced solid tumor such as melanoma, head and neck, liver or kidney cancer. CDR3s include the opening cysteine and the closing phenylalanine or tryptophan. D genes are given only for firm matches. Size values are once, few and many counts, or a class for expanded clones, and some rows have none.

d_gene: TRBD1; j_gene: TRBJ1-2; v_gene: TRBV4-3; abundance: -; CDR3aa: CASSQERGQGAGYTF; CDR3nt: TGCGCCAGCAGCCAAGAAAGAGGACAGGGGGCTGGCTACACCTTC
d_gene: -; j_gene: TRBJ1-1; v_gene: TRBV5-6; abundance: -; CDR3aa: CASGLQTEAFF; CDR3nt: TGTGCCAGCGGCTTACAGACTGAAGCTTTCTTT
d_gene: -; j_gene: TRBJ2-2; v_gene: TRBV27; abundance: few; CDR3aa: CASSLYFQQNTGELFF; CDR3nt: TGTGCCAGCAGTTTGTATTTTCAACAGAACACCGGGGAGCTGTTTTTT
d_gene: -; j_gene: TRBJ2-5; v_gene: TRBV7-9; abundance: -; CDR3aa: CASSPPYQETQYF; CDR3nt: TGTGCCAGCAGCCCCCCGTACCAAGAGACCCAGTACTTC
d_gene: -; j_gene: TRBJ2-7; v_gene: TRBV30; abundance: -; CDR3aa: CAWSVLGAYEQYF; CDR3nt: TGTGCCTGGAGTGTACTAGGGGCCTACGAGCAGTACTTC
d_gene: TRBD1; j_gene: TRBJ2-3; v_gene: TRBV7-6; abundance: few; CDR3aa: CASVRGLGPTDTQYF; CDR3nt: TGTGCCAGCGTCAGGGGGCTGGGCCCTACAGATACGCAGTATTTT
d_gene: -; j_gene: TRBJ2-7; v_gene: TRBV2; abundance: -; CDR3aa: CASSANRSPYEQYF; CDR3nt: TGTGCCAGCAGTGCCAACCGGTCCCCCTACGAGCAGTACTTC
d_gene: -; j_gene: TRBJ2-7; v_gene: TRBV4-1; abundance: -; CDR3aa: CASSPQGRPREQYF; CDR3nt: TGCGCCAGCAGCCCCCAGGGCAGGCCGCGCGAGCAGTACTTC
d_gene: TRBD1; j_gene: TRBJ1-5; v_gene: TRBV28; abundance: once; CDR3aa: CASSIGQGRKPQHF; CDR3nt: TGTGCCAGCAGTATTGGACAGGGAAGAAAGCCCCAGCATTTT
d_gene: TRBD2; j_gene: TRBJ2-3; v_gene: TRBV7-9; abundance: few; CDR3aa: CASSLVRGYTDTQYF; CDR3nt: TGTGCCAGCAGCTTAGTGCGGGGGTACACAGATACGCAGTATTTT
d_gene: TRBD1; j_gene: TRBJ1-6; v_gene: TRBV4-3; abundance: -; CDR3aa: CASSQDRDRGFGSPLHF; CDR3nt: TGCGCCAGCAGCCAAGATAGGGACAGGGGGTTTGGTTCACCCCTCCACTTT
d_gene: TRBD2; j_gene: TRBJ2-2; v_gene: TRBV5-6; abundance: -; CDR3aa: CASSLVGEREWTGELFF; CDR3nt: TGTGCCAGCAGCTTGGTGGGTGAGCGGGAGTGGACCGGGGAGCTGTTTTTT
d_gene: -; j_gene: TRBJ2-7; v_gene: TRBV25-1; abundance: -; CDR3aa: CASSGPYEQYF; CDR3nt: TGTGCCAGCAGTGGACCTTACGAGCAGTACTTC
d_gene: -; j_gene: TRBJ1-1; v_gene: TRBV7-9; abundance: -; CDR3aa: CASSLVQGNTEAFF; CDR3nt: TGTGCCAGCAGCTTAGTCCAGGGTAACACTGAAGCTTTCTTT
d_gene: TRBD1; j_gene: TRBJ2-7; v_gene: TRBV13; abundance: few; CDR3aa: CASSLGQGVYEQYF; CDR3nt: TGTGCCAGCAGCTTGGGACAGGGGGTATACGAGCAGTACTTC
d_gene: TRBD1; j_gene: TRBJ2-7; v_gene: TRBV28; abundance: -; CDR3aa: CASSGTGEAAYEQYF; CDR3nt: TGTGCCAGCAGTGGGACAGGGGAGGCGGCCTACGAGCAGTACTTC
d_gene: -; j_gene: TRBJ2-7; v_gene: TRBV7-9; abundance: -; CDR3aa: CASSFGSRHEQYF; CDR3nt: TGTGCCAGCAGCTTCGGGTCACGGCACGAGCAGTACTTC
d_gene: TRBD2; j_gene: TRBJ2-1; v_gene: TRBV4-1; abundance: -; CDR3aa: CASSQMTGGISSYNEQFF; CDR3nt: TGCGCCAGCAGCCAAATGACCGGGGGGATAAGCTCCTACAATGAGCAGTTCTTC
d_gene: TRBD2; j_gene: TRBJ2-7; v_gene: TRBV29-1; abundance: -; CDR3aa: CSVVGGGYEQYF; CDR3nt: TGCAGCGTTGTCGGCGGGGGGTACGAGCAGTACTTC
d_gene: TRBD2; j_gene: TRBJ2-2; v_gene: TRBV9; abundance: -; CDR3aa: CASSAGTSGGTGELFF; CDR3nt: TGTGCCAGCAGCGCCGGGACTAGCGGGGGGACCGGGGAGCTGTTTTTT
d_gene: -; j_gene: TRBJ2-3; v_gene: TRBV9; abundance: -; CDR3aa: CASSGIGSTDTQYF; CDR3nt: TGTGCCAGCAGCGGAATCGGGAGCACAGATACGCAGTATTTT
d_gene: -; j_gene: TRBJ1-1; v_gene: TRBV6-5; abundance: -; CDR3aa: CASSSGGMNTEAFF; CDR3nt: TGTGCCAGCAGTAGTGGGGGGATGAACACTGAAGCTTTCTTT
d_gene: -; j_gene: TRBJ2-5; v_gene: TRBV28; abundance: -; CDR3aa: CASSLGGFVETQYF; CDR3nt: TGTGCCAGCAGTTTAGGGGGATTCGTGGAGACCCAGTACTTC
d_gene: TRBD2; j_gene: TRBJ2-2; v_gene: TRBV28; abundance: once; CDR3aa: CASHSGSGGWGTGELFF; CDR3nt: TGTGCCAGTCATAGCGGGAGCGGAGGGTGGGGTACCGGGGAGCTGTTTTTT
d_gene: -; j_gene: TRBJ2-7; v_gene: TRBV28; abundance: -; CDR3aa: CASSPRSYLLYEQYF; CDR3nt: TGTGCCAGCAGCCCCCGGTCGTACCTCTTGTACGAGCAGTACTTC
d_gene: TRBD2; j_gene: TRBJ2-3; v_gene: TRBV28; abundance: once; CDR3aa: CASSLGTSGSSTDTQYF; CDR3nt: TGTGCCAGCAGTTTAGGGACTAGCGGTTCTAGCACAGATACGCAGTATTTT
d_gene: -; j_gene: TRBJ1-6; v_gene: TRBV7-9; abundance: few; CDR3aa: CASSPPGVRSPLHF; CDR3nt: TGTGCCAGCAGCCCTCCGGGGGTTCGTTCACCCCTCCACTTT
d_gene: -; j_gene: TRBJ2-7; v_gene: TRBV6-5; abundance: -; CDR3aa: CASSDMMSSYEQYF; CDR3nt: TGTGCCAGCAGCGACATGATGTCCTCCTACGAGCAGTACTTC
d_gene: -; j_gene: TRBJ1-1; v_gene: TRBV28; abundance: few; CDR3aa: CASSLTPPGLGAEAFF; CDR3nt: TGTGCCAGCAGTTTGACCCCCCCTGGGCTGGGTGCTGAAGCTTTCTTT
d_gene: -; j_gene: TRBJ1-1; v_gene: TRBV5-6; abundance: once; CDR3aa: CASSSALWLNTEAFF; CDR3nt: TGTGCCAGCAGCTCGGCATTATGGTTGAACACTGAAGCTTTCTTT
d_gene: -; j_gene: TRBJ1-1; v_gene: TRBV27; abundance: -; CDR3aa: CASRVQGGASEAFF; CDR3nt: TGTGCCAGCAGGGTACAGGGAGGCGCATCTGAAGCTTTCTTT
d_gene: TRBD1; j_gene: TRBJ1-1; v_gene: TRBV19; abundance: -; CDR3aa: CASSIFPGDRGNEAFF; CDR3nt: TGTGCCAGTAGTATCTTTCCCGGCGACAGGGGAAACGAAGCTTTCTTT
d_gene: -; j_gene: TRBJ2-3; v_gene: TRBV19; abundance: few; CDR3aa: CASSQSTDTQYF; CDR3nt: TGTGCCAGTAGTCAGAGTACAGATACGCAGTATTTT